These 29 T cell receptor beta chains were all obtained from the same sample, sequenced in a study of vaccination and CD4 T cells after COVID-19. Treatment reported: roughly 11-day PBMC culture with coronavirus spike peptide pools or control peptides (ViraFEST assay). During the years 2011-2018, before the COVID-19 pandemic, the unexposed donor's CD4+ T cells were collected. Cultured CD4+ T cell DNA was sequenced using the Oncomine TCR Beta short-read assay. From CD4+ T cells that had been cultured, genomic DNA was extracted. TCRdb recomputed calls from the PCR reads with MiXCR, one row per CDR3 protein. In the table there are 8,700 or so distinct CDR3 sequences, under 30% of which are singletons. What these receptors recognize is not known. The sequenced sample was CD4+ T cells from blood, cultured in vitro. The receptors were gathered from a human donor in good health.

For this clonotype: A single base separates this from a much larger clone, so it may be a read error. CDR3: CSARRTVNQPQHF. CDR3 DNA: TGCAGTGCTAGGCGGACAGTGAATCAGCCCCAGCATTTT. V gene TRBV20-1 combines with J gene TRBJ1-5, with D possibly TRBD1 on 6 matching bases. Germline V gives CDR1 DFQATT, CDR2 SNEGSKA (reference sequence). Trimming pared 3 bases from V and 4 bases from J, leaving 10 bases between. This CDR3 contains 13 residues.

This clonotype has more than one count but fewer than ten. The V and J genes are TRBV20-1 and TRBJ1-1; D call uncertain. The V and J ends lost 0 bases and 0 bases respectively, with 14 bases between them. In germline, CDR1 is DFQATT, CDR2 SNEGSKA (reference sequence). CDR3 length: 16 amino acids. CDR3: CSARDGPGGLNTEAFF. The DNA for the CDR3 is TGCAGTGCTAGAGATGGCCCGGGCGGGTTGAACACTGAAGCTTTCTTT.

This clonotype was observed a few times. The V gene is TRBV28, the J gene TRBJ1-5; D not certain. Germline V gene sequence: CDR1 MDHEN, CDR2 SYDVKM. This CDR3 has 11 amino acids. Trimming removed 2 bases from V and 9 bases from J, with 5 bases in between. CDR3 DNA: TGTGCCAGCAGTTTAGGTGGGCCCCAGCATTTT. Encoded protein: CASSLGGPQHF.

This clonotype appeared a few times. The rearrangement links TRBV28 to TRBJ1-2, with D uncertain. There are 14 residues in the CDR3. Trimming removed 2 bases from V and 4 bases from J, with 11 bases in between. Germline assignment: CDR1 MDHEN and CDR2 SYDVKM. CDR3: CASSLPHSSYGYTF. The CDR3 DNA follows: TGTGCCAGCAGTTTACCCCATAGCAGCTATGGCTACACCTTC.

The rearrangement joins TRBV6-1 to TRBJ2-7; D remains unclear. Trimming took 6 bases from V and 0 from J, leaving 12 bases between them. CDR1 is MNHNS and CDR2 is SASEGT in the germline V gene. CDR3 size: 14 residues. Here the CDR3 DNA reads TGTGCCAGCAGCGAATACTTACCCTCCTACGAGCAGTACTTC. It translates to CASSEYLPSYEQYF.

In this sample, this clonotype turned up a few times. CDR3 sequence (DNA): TGTGCCAGCAGCTTAGCCCGGCCAAACATTAACTATGGCTACACCTTC. Translating gives CASSLARPNINYGYTF. The chain links TRBV7-2 to TRBJ1-2; the D is unclear. Germline CDR1 and CDR2: SGHTA and FQGNSA. Trimming removed 0 bases at V and 1 base at J, with 12 bases between. The CDR3 extends over 16 amino acids. Full variable domain (outside the CDR3, taken from reference TRBV7-2 and TRBJ1-2): GAGVSQSPSNKVTEKGKDVELRCDPISGHTALYWYRQSLGQGLEFLIYFQGNSAPDKSGLPSDRFSAERTGGSVSTLTIQRTQQEDSAVYLCASSLARPNINYGYTFGSGTRLTVV.

The chain joins TRBV2 to TRBJ1-5; D is undetermined. CDR3 size: 13 residues. Germline CDR1 is SNHLY and CDR2 is FYNNEI. The V and J ends lost 8 bases and 2 bases respectively, with 10 bases between them. CDR3 amino acids: CASVFDRNQPQHF. DNA for the CDR3: TGTGCCAGCGTGTTTGACCGCAATCAGCCCCAGCATTTT. Supplemented by reference TRBV2 and TRBJ1-5, the full variable domain reads EPEVTQTPSHQVTQMGQEVILRCVPISNHLYFYWYRQILGQKVEFLVSFYNNEISEKSEIFDDQFSVERPDGSNFTLKIRSTKLEDSAMYFCASVFDRNQPQHFGDGTRLSIL.

This clonotype was counted between two and nine times. Here the CDR3 reads CASSSWTGSYEQYF. The CDR3 DNA sequence: TGTGCCAGCAGCTCCTGGACAGGCTCCTACGAGCAGTACTTC. The chain couples TRBV7-2 to TRBJ2-7; 7 bases are shared with TRBD1. The germline V gene has CDR1 SGHTA and CDR2 FQGNSA. The CDR3 runs 14 residues. Losses at the gene ends were 4 bases for V and 0 bases for J; bases not matched to a gene: 3.

The rearrangement links TRBV27 to TRBJ2-5; D is possibly TRBD2 (7 bases). CDR1 MNHEY and CDR2 SMNVEV come from the germline V gene (reference sequence). The CDR3 length is 15 residues. V shed 6 bases and J shed 2 bases, with 16 bases lying between them. The CDR3 DNA sequence: TGTGCCAGCAGACTTTGGGGGGGCGGGCAAGAGACCCAGTACTTC. This encodes CASRLWGGGQETQYF.

The gene calls are TRBV29-1 and TRBJ2-3; 9 bases are a match to TRBD1. V lost 4 bases, J lost 4 bases, and 3 bases stayed unmatched. The CDR3 has 13 residues. Per germline, CDR1 SQVTM and CDR2 ANQGSEA. The CDR3, as DNA: TGCAGCGTTGGGCGGACAGGGGCAGATACGCAGTATTTT. Translated, it gives CSVGRTGADTQYF.

This clonotype was counted a few times. This chain links TRBV5-4 with TRBJ1-2, with D maybe TRBD1 (5 bases). Germline-derived CDR1 and CDR2 are SGHNT and YYREEE (reference sequence). The CDR3 extends over 12 amino acids. The V end was cut by 3 bases, the J end by 5 bases, with 8 bases between. CDR3 sequence reads: CASSSDSYGYTF. The CDR3 bases are TGTGCCAGCAGCTCAGACAGTTATGGCTACACCTTC. Variable domain in full (rest from reference TRBV5-4 and TRBJ1-2): ETGVTQSPTHLIKTRGQQVTLRCSSQSGHNTVSWYQQALGQGPQFIFQYYREEENGRGNFPPRFSGLQFPNYSSELNVNALELDDSALYLCASSSDSYGYTFGSGTRLTVV.

The chain joins TRBV5-6 to TRBJ2-5; maybe TRBD2 (7 bases). V lost 4 bases and J 4 bases, leaving 20 bases between the germline ends. Germline V gives CDR1 SGHDT, CDR2 YYEEEE. This CDR3 is 16 amino acids long. The CDR3 region is CASSGNTGRVGETQYF. In DNA form, the CDR3 reads TGTGCCAGCAGCGGAAATACAGGGAGGGTAGGAGAGACCCAGTACTTC.

The chain employs TRBV12-1 and TRBJ1-5; the table assigns TRBD1, which was not confirmed against the DNA. TRBV12-1 is designated a pseudogene. The CDR3 covers 13 residues. The CDR3 spells CASSFQGDQPQHF. DNA for the CDR3: TGTGCCAGCAGCTTCCAGGGGGATCAGCCCCAGCATTTT.

The gene calls are TRBV6-5 and TRBJ2-7; D ambiguous. The germline V gene encodes CDR1 MNHEY and CDR2 SVGAGI. Trimming stripped 2 bases from V and 1 base from J, with 12 bases between. The CDR3 totals 15 residues. The CDR3: CASSYGWIFSYEQYF. Here the CDR3 DNA reads TGTGCCAGCAGTTACGGCTGGATATTTTCCTACGAGCAGTACTTC.

The rearrangement uses TRBV20-1 and TRBJ2-5; D may be TRBD2 (6 bases). CDR1 DFQATT and CDR2 SNEGSKA come from the germline V gene (reference sequence). This CDR3 spans 13 amino acids. V lost 3 bases and J lost 2, with 10 bases in between. CDR3 in DNA: TGCAGTGCTAGCCCGGGACTGCAAGAGACCCAGTACTTC. Its translation is CSASPGLQETQYF.

By frequency in the sample, this clonotype is medium-sized (0.01 to 0.1%). The rearrangement links TRBV20-1 to TRBJ1-5; TRBD1 matches at 10 bases. The CDR3 consists of 15 residues. V was pared by 1 base and J by 5 bases, with 5 bases of the junction left unmatched. Germline loops: CDR1 DFQATT, CDR2 SNEGSKA (reference sequence). Here the CDR3 reads CSARATGTGDQPQHF. As DNA, the CDR3 is TGCAGTGCTAGAGCCACCGGGACAGGGGATCAGCCCCAGCATTTT.

This clonotype has only a few counts. The chain combines TRBV20-1 with TRBJ2-7, with no clear D. The germline V and J ends were trimmed by 3 bases and 2 bases, with 8 bases remaining between them. Looked up from germline, CDR1 is DFQATT and CDR2 is SNEGSKA (reference sequence). The CDR3 is 12 residues long. The CDR3 region is CSARLLAYEQYF. The CDR3 DNA reads as TGCAGTGCTAGGCTGCTAGCCTACGAGCAGTACTTC.

This clonotype has a handful of counts. The chain joins TRBV24-1 to TRBJ2-1, with 7 bases lining up with TRBD2. Germline V CDR1 and CDR2: KGHDR, SFDVKD. Germline trimming cut 3 bases from V and 4 bases from J; bases unmatched to any gene: 8. CDR3 size: 16 residues. CDR3 sequence: CATSDGGGTAYNEQFF. The CDR3 bases are TGTGCCACCAGTGATGGGGGGGGTACAGCTTACAATGAGCAGTTCTTC.

CDR3: CAIAPGGREQFF. The DNA of the CDR3 is TGTGCCATCGCCCCCGGGGGGCGTGAGCAGTTCTTC. This chain connects TRBV10-3 to TRBJ2-1, with D perhaps TRBD2 (7 bases). CDR1 ENHRY and CDR2 SYGVKD come from the germline V gene. Trimming cost V 8 bases and J 9 bases, with 14 bases left between them. CDR3 length: 12 residues.

This clonotype was found a few times. CDR3 DNA sequence: TGTGCCAGTAGTATAGTACCTAGCGGGGCCTCCTACGAGCAGTACTTC. This codes for CASSIVPSGASYEQYF. This chain uses TRBV19 with TRBJ2-7; 9 bases line up with TRBD2. The CDR3 extends over 16 amino acids. Germline values: CDR1 LNHDA, CDR2 SQIVND (reference sequence). J lost 0 bases, V lost 1 base, and 4 bases had no gene match.

The chain has TRBV20-1 and TRBJ1-2; a weak D match, TRBD1 (5 bases). The CDR3 is 13 amino acids. Germline-derived CDR1 and CDR2 are DFQATT and SNEGSKA (reference sequence). With 3 bases removed from V and 4 bases from J, the gap between germline ends came to 12 bases. The CDR3 region is CSASPDRPYGYTF. DNA for the CDR3: TGCAGTGCTAGCCCTGACAGACCCTATGGCTACACCTTC.

This clonotype has more than one count but fewer than ten. This chain links TRBV7-3 with TRBJ1-1; D is perhaps TRBD1 (6 bases). The germline V gene has CDR1 SGHTA and CDR2 FQGTGA. Trimming left V 3 bases short and J 11 bases short, with 22 bases between. CDR3 length: 15 amino acids. The CDR3 loop is CASSLGVGGQGKAFF. Here the CDR3 DNA reads TGTGCCAGCAGCTTGGGCGTGGGGGGTCAGGGGAAGGCTTTCTTT.

The V and J genes are TRBV7-3 and TRBJ2-5; 7 bases agree with TRBD2. J was trimmed by 4 bases and V by 0 bases; bases with no gene match: 2. Germline V gene sequence: CDR1 SGHTA, CDR2 FQGTGA. This CDR3 is built from 14 residues. In DNA, the CDR3 is TGTGCCAGCAGCTTAACGGGAGGGTCAGAGACCCAGTACTTC. It encodes CASSLTGGSETQYF.

CDR3 residues: CAISESKRAEQFF. In DNA form, the CDR3 reads TGTGCCATCAGTGAGTCGAAGCGGGCTGAGCAGTTCTTC. This rearrangement joins TRBV10-3 to TRBJ2-1; TRBD2 might be the D (6 bases). Germline V CDR1 and CDR2: ENHRY, SYGVKD. CDR3 length equals 13 residues. Trimming left V 0 bases short and J 9 bases short, with 9 bases between.

This clonotype was observed a few times. The V gene is TRBV7-8, the J gene TRBJ2-1; 9 nucleotides line up with TRBD2. Per germline, CDR1 SGHVS and CDR2 FQNEAQ. The CDR3 extends over 19 amino acids. The V and J ends lost 4 bases and 5 bases, in that order; junction bases with no gene match: 18. CDR3 amino acids: CASSSGAVLAGGLNNEQFF. CDR3 DNA sequence: TGTGCCAGCAGCTCCGGTGCGGTTTTGGCGGGAGGGCTGAACAATGAGCAGTTCTTC.

In this sample, this clonotype turned up a few times. V and J are TRBV6-4 and TRBJ2-7; 7 bases are a match to TRBD2. Germline V lookup: CDR1 MRHNA, CDR2 SNTAGT. This CDR3 contains 16 residues. The V segment lost 4 bases and the J segment 0 bases; nucleotides outside the gene matches: 9. The CDR3 protein is CASSVPKRGYSYEQYF. CDR3 DNA sequence: TGTGCCAGCAGTGTGCCCAAGCGGGGTTACTCCTACGAGCAGTACTTC.

This clonotype has just one count. V usage is TRBV6-2 or TRBV6-3 and J usage is TRBJ2-7, with 7 nucleotides matching TRBD1. The CDR3 covers 17 residues. Germline CDR1 reads MNHEY; CDR2 reads SVGEGT. Germline trimming cut 1 base from V and 0 bases from J; bases unmatched to any gene: 9. CDR3 in DNA: TGTGCCAGCAGTTACTGGAGAATAGGGACAGCCTCCTACGAGCAGTACTTC. This sequence encodes CASSYWRIGTASYEQYF.

This clonotype has a handful of counts. The CDR3 loop reads CASQGRNTEAFF. The CDR3 DNA reads TGTGCAAGTCAGGGACGGAACACTGAAGCTTTCTTT. This chain joins TRBV19 and TRBJ1-1; maybe TRBD1 (5 bases). Germline V gene sequence: CDR1 LNHDA, CDR2 SQIVND (reference sequence). This CDR3 region has 12 residues.

This rearrangement joins TRBV20-1 to TRBJ2-1; 9 nucleotides align to TRBD2. There are 17 residues in the CDR3. CDR1 and CDR2 from the germline V gene are DFQATT and SNEGSKA (reference sequence). Germline trimming cut 3 bases from V and 6 bases from J; bases unmatched to any gene: 15. CDR3 nucleotides: TGCAGTGCTAGTTCGATCACTAGCGGGCTCTTGCGCAATGAGCAGTTCTTC. Encoded protein: CSASSITSGLLRNEQFF.